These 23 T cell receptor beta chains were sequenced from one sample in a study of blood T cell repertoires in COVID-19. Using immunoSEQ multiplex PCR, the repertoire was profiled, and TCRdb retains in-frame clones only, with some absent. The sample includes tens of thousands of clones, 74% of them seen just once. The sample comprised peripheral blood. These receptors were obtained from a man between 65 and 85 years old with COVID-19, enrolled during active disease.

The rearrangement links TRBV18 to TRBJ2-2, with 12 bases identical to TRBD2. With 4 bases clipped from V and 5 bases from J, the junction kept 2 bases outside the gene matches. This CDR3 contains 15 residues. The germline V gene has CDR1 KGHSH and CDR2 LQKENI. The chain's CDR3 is CASSQTSGGTGELFF. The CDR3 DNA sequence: TGTGCCAGCTCACAGACTAGCGGGGGAACCGGGGAGCTGTTTTTT.

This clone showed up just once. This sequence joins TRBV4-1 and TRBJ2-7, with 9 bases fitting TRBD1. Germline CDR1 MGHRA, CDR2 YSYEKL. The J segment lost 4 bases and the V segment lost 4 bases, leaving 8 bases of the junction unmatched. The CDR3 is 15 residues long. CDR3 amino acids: CASSPRDRDMYEQYF. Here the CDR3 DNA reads TGCGCCAGCAGCCCCCGGGACAGGGACATGTACGAGCAGTACTTC.

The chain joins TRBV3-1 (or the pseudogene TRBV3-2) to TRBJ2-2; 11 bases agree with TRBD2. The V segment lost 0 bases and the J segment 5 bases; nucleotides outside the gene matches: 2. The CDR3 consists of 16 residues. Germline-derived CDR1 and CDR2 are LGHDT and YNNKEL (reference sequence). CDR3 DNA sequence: TGTGCCAGCAGCCAAGAGAGGACTAGCGGGACCGGGGAGCTGTTTTTT. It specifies CASSQERTSGTGELFF.

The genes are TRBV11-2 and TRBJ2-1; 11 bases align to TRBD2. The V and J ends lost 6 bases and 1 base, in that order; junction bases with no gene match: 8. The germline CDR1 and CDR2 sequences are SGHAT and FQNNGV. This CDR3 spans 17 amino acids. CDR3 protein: CASSQGLAGGSYNEQFF. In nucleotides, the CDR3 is TGTGCCAGCAGTCAAGGGCTAGCGGGAGGTTCCTACAATGAGCAGTTCTTC.

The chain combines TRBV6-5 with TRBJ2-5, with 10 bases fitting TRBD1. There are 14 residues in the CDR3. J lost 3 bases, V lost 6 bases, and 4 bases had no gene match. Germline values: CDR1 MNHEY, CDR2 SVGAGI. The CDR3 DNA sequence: TGTGCCAGCAGCGCGACAGGGGGCAAAGAGACCCAGTACTTC. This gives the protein CASSATGGKETQYF.

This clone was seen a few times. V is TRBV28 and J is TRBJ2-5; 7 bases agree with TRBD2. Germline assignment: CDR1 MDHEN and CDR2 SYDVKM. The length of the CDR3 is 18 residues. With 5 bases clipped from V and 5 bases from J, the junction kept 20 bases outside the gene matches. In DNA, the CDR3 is TGTGCCAGCAGTAACCTCGGCTGGGAGGGGATCGTAGGGGAGACCCAGTACTTC. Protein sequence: CASSNLGWEGIVGETQYF.

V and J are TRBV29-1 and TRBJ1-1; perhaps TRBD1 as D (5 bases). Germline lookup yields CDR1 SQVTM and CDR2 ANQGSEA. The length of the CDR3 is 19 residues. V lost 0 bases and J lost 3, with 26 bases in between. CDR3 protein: CSVEEDLRRQGGIYTEAFF. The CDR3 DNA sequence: TGCAGCGTTGAAGAAGACCTGCGCCGGCAGGGCGGCATCTACACTGAAGCTTTCTTT. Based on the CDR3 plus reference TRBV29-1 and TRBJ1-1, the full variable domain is SAVISQKPSRDICQRGTSLTIQCQVDSQVTMMFWYRQQPGQSLTLIATANQGSEATYESGFVIDKFPISRPNLTFSTLTVSNMSPEDSSIYLCSVEEDLRRQGGIYTEAFFGQGTRLTVV.

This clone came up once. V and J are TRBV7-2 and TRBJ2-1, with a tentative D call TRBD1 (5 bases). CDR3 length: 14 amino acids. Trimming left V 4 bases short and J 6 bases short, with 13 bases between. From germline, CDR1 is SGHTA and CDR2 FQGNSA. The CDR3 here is CASSSTALSNEQFF. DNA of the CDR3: TGTGCCAGCAGCTCGACAGCGCTCAGCAATGAGCAGTTCTTC.

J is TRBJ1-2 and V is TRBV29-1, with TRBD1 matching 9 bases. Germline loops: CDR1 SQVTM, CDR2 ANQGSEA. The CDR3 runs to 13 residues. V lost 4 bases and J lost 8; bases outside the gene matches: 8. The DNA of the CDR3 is TGCAGCGTTGCGGGACAGGGATTCCAGGGCTACACCTTC. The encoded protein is CSVAGQGFQGYTF.

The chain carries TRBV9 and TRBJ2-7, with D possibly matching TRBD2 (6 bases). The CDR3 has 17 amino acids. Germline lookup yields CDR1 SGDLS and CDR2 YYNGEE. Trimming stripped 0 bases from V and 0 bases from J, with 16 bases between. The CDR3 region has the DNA TGTGCCAGCAGCGTAGGGGTCGGGGGAGTCTTCTCCTACGAGCAGTACTTC. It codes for CASSVGVGGVFSYEQYF.

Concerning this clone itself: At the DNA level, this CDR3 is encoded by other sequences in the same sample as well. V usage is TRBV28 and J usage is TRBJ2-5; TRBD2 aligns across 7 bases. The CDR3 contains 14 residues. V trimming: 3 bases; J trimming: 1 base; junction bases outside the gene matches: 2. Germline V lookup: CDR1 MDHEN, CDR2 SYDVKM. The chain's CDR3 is CASSLGGPQETQYF. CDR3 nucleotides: TGTGCCAGCAGTTTGGGAGGGCCCCAAGAGACCCAGTACTTC.

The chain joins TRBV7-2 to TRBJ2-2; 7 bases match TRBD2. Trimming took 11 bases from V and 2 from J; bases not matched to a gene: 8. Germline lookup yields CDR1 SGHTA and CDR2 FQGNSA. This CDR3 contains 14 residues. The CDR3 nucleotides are TGTGCCTCAGCTCCTAGCGGTAACACCGGGGAGCTGTTTTTT. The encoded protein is CASAPSGNTGELFF.

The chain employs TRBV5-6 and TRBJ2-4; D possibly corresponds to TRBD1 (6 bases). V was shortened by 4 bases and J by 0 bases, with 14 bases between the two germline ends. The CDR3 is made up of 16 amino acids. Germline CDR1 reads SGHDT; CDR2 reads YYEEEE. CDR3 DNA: TGTGCCAGCAGCCTATACCAGGGGATAGCCAAAAACATTCAGTACTTC. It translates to CASSLYQGIAKNIQYF.

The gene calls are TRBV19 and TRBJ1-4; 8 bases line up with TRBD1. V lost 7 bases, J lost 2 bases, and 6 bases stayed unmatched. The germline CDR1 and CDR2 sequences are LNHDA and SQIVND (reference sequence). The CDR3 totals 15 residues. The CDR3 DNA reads TGTGCCAGTAAACCTCAGGGGGCGACTAATGAAAAACTGTTTTTT. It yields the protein CASKPQGATNEKLFF.

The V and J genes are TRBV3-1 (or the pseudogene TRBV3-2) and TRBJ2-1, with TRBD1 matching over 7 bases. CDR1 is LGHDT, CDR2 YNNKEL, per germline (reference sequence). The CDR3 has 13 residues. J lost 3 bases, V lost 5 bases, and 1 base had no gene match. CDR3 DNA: TGTGCCAGCAGCTGGGACAGCTACAATGAGCAGTTCTTC. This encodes CASSWDSYNEQFF.

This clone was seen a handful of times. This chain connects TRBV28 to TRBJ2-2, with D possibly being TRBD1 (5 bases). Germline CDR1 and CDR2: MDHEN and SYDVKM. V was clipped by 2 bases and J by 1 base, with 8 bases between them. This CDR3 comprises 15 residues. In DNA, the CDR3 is TGTGCCAGCAGTTTAATTAGGGGGAACACCGGGGAGCTGTTTTTT. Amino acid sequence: CASSLIRGNTGELFF. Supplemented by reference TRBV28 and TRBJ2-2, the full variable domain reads DVKVTQSSRYLVKRTGEKVFLECVQDMDHENMFWYRQDPGLGLRLIYFSYDVKMKEKGDIPEGYSVSREKKERFSLILESASTNQTSMYLCASSLIRGNTGELFFGEGSRLTVL.

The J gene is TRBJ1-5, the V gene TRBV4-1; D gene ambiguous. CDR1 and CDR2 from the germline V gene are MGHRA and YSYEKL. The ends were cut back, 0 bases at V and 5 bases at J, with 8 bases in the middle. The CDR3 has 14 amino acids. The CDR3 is CASSQDSLYQPQHF. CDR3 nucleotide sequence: TGCGCCAGCAGCCAAGACAGTTTATATCAGCCCCAGCATTTT.

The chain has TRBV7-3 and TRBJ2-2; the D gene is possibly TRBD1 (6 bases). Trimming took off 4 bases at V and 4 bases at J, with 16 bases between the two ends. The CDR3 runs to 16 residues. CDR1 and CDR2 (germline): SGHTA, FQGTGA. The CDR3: CASSYQGNRGTGELFF. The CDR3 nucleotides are TGTGCCAGCAGCTATCAGGGGAACCGAGGCACCGGGGAGCTGTTTTTT.

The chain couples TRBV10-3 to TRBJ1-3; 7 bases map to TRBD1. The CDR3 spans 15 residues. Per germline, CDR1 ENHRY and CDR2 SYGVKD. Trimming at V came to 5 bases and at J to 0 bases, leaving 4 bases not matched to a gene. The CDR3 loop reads CAISNGTASGNTIYF. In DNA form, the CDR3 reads TGTGCCATCAGTAACGGGACAGCCTCTGGAAACACCATATATTTT.

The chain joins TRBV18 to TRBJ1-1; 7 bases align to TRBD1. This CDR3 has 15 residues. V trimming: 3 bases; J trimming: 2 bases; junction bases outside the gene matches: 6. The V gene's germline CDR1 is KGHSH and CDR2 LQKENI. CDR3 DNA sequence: TGTGCCAGCTCACCGGGGGCAGGGGGAAACACTGAAGCTTTCTTT. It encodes CASSPGAGGNTEAFF.

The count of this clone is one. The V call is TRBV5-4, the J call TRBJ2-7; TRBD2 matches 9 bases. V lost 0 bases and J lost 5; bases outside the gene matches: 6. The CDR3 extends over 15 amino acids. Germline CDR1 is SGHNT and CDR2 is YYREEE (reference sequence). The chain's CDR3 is CASSLGGGRADEQYF. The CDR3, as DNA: TGTGCCAGCAGCTTGGGCGGCGGGAGGGCCGACGAGCAGTACTTC.

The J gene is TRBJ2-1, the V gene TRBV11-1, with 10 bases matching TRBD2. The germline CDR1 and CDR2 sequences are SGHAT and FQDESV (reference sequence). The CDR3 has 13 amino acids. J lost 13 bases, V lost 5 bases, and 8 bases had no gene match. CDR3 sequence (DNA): TGTGCCAGCAGCGAATTAGCGGGAGGAATACAGTTCTTC. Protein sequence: CASSELAGGIQFF.

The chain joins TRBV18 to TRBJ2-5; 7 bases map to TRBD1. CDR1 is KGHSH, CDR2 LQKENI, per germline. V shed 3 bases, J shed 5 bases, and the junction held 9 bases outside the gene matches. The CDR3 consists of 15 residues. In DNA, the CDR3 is TGTGCCAGCTCACCGGACAGGCAGGTGTGGGAGACCCAGTACTTC. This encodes CASSPDRQVWETQYF.